Following are 28 T cell receptor beta chains from one sample sequenced in a study of T-cell reconstitution after alpha-beta-depleted transplantation in children. Unique molecular identifiers tagged the TCRbeta library. One entry per CDR3 protein, called by TCRdb with MiXCR from the PCR reads. The sample records about 460,000 distinct CDR3 sequences, about an eighth being singletons. The input for sequencing was PBMCs from the stem cell graft donor, taken from the stem cell graft. Receptor source: a human donor who donated a stem cell graft to a child with combined immunodeficiency.

The CDR3 protein is CASSATDGGTEAFF. The CDR3 region has the DNA TGTGCCAGCAGTGCCACGGATGGGGGCACTGAAGCTTTCTTT. This rearrangement joins TRBV28 to TRBJ1-1, with D tentatively TRBD1 (5 bases). The V end lost 5 bases, the J end lost 4 bases, and 14 bases lay between the germline ends. CDR3 length equals 14 residues. Germline V gives CDR1 MDHEN, CDR2 SYDVKM.

This clonotype was seen only a few times. V usage is TRBV3-1 and J usage is TRBJ2-2; 8 bases are shared with TRBD1. Germline V gene data show CDR1 as LGHDT and CDR2 as YNNKEL (reference sequence). Germline trimming cut 5 bases from V and 6 bases from J; bases unmatched to any gene: 8. The CDR3 is 15 amino acids. CDR3 region: CASSFFRQGPGELFF. DNA for the CDR3: TGTGCCAGCAGCTTCTTCCGACAGGGGCCCGGGGAGCTGTTTTTT.

There are a few counts of this clonotype. The CDR3 loop reads CASSRTGQSQPQHF. Here the CDR3 DNA reads TGTGCCAGCAGCAGAACAGGGCAGAGTCAGCCCCAGCATTTT. The chain is built from TRBV5-5 and TRBJ1-5; weak D call: TRBD1 (6 bases). The CDR3 is made up of 14 amino acids. Germline assignment: CDR1 SGHKS and CDR2 YYEKEE (reference sequence). Trimming cost V 4 bases and J 6 bases, with 14 bases left between them.

This clonotype has more than one count but fewer than ten. The chain uses TRBV7-2 and TRBJ2-7; TRBD1 agrees at 12 bases. Germline V CDR1 and CDR2: SGHTA, FQGNSA. V lost 5 bases and J lost 7; bases outside the gene matches: 6. This CDR3 spans 14 amino acids. In DNA form, the CDR3 reads TGTGCCAGCAGCCCGGGACAGGGGGCATTAGAGCAGTACTTC. This gives the protein CASSPGQGALEQYF. The full variable domain, in which reference TRBV7-2 and TRBJ2-7 provide the parts outside the CDR3, is GAGVSQSPSNKVTEKGKDVELRCDPISGHTALYWYRQSLGQGLEFLIYFQGNSAPDKSGLPSDRFSAERTGGSVSTLTIQRTQQEDSAVYLCASSPGQGALEQYFGPGTRLTVT.

J is TRBJ2-5 and V is TRBV29-1, with a tentative D call TRBD1 (5 bases). The CDR3 is 13 amino acids. The V gene lost 2 bases and the J gene lost 1 base, with 8 bases spanning the gap. Germline V lookup: CDR1 SQVTM, CDR2 ANQGSEA. In nucleotides, the CDR3 is TGCAGCGTTGAACAGGGAAGCCAAGAGACCCAGTACTTC. This translates into CSVEQGSQETQYF.

The chain carries TRBV7-8 and TRBJ1-4; 9 positions match TRBD1. This CDR3 comprises 13 residues. Germline V gives CDR1 SGHVS, CDR2 FQNEAQ. The ends lost 8 bases at V and 6 bases at J; junction bases unmatched: 4. As DNA, the CDR3 is TGTGCCAGCGCCCGGGACAGGGATGAAAAACTGTTTTTT. Protein product: CASARDRDEKLFF.

The rearrangement uses TRBV27 and TRBJ2-7; 7 bases are shared with TRBD2. Germline V gene data show CDR1 as MNHEY and CDR2 as SMNVEV (reference sequence). The V segment lost 0 bases and the J segment 3 bases; nucleotides outside the gene matches: 5. The length of the CDR3 is 15 residues. CDR3 loop: CASSLSQGGNYEQYF. The CDR3 nucleotides are TGTGCCAGCAGTTTATCTCAGGGAGGGAACTACGAGCAGTACTTC.

The chain links TRBV7-9 to TRBJ1-1, with D tentatively TRBD1 (6 bases). V shed 7 bases and J shed 0 bases, with 15 bases lying between them. Germline assignment: CDR1 SEHNR and CDR2 FQNEAQ (reference sequence). This CDR3 contains 15 residues. CDR3: CASTRGGTLNTEAFF. The DNA of the CDR3 is TGTGCCAGCACAAGGGGGGGGACCTTGAACACTGAAGCTTTCTTT.

This clonotype was counted many times. The chain is built from TRBV28 and TRBJ2-3; maybe TRBD1 (5 bases). CDR3 length: 15 residues. Trimming took off 5 bases at V and 2 bases at J, with 14 bases between the two ends. Per the germline V gene, CDR1 is MDHEN and CDR2 is SYDVKM. The CDR3 loop is CASSRTSGPTDTQYF. DNA of the CDR3: TGTGCCAGCAGTCGGACATCAGGGCCCACAGATACGCAGTATTTT.

This clonotype was picked up a small number of times. This sequence joins TRBV24-1 and TRBJ2-1; possibly TRBD1 for D (5 bases). CDR1 and CDR2 (germline): KGHDR, SFDVKD. The CDR3 spans 18 residues. Trimming stripped 2 bases from V and 0 bases from J, with 16 bases between. The CDR3: CATSDSRQFWGSYNEQFF. The CDR3 nucleotides read TGTGCCACCAGTGATTCGCGACAGTTCTGGGGCTCCTACAATGAGCAGTTCTTC.

A note on this clonotype: A much larger clonotype is one base distant, so this may be a read error. The V and J genes are TRBV5-6 and TRBJ1-1, with a weak D call TRBD1 (5 bases). This CDR3 spans 17 amino acids. The germline V gene has CDR1 SGHDT and CDR2 YYEEEE. V was clipped by 0 bases and J by 0 bases, with 15 bases between them. The CDR3 reads CASSLDTGRLMNTEAFF. Written as DNA, the CDR3 is TGTGCCAGCAGCTTGGACACGGGACGTTTAATGAACACTGAAGCTTTCTTT.

This chain links TRBV3-1 with TRBJ1-1, with a weak D call TRBD1 (5 bases). V lost 3 bases and J 7 bases, leaving 9 bases between the germline ends. This CDR3 has 12 amino acids. Germline V gene lookup returns CDR1 LGHDT and CDR2 YNNKEL (reference sequence). The CDR3 loop reads CASSHLDSEAFF. The CDR3 DNA reads TGTGCCAGCAGCCATCTCGACAGTGAAGCTTTCTTT. The complete variable domain, with remaining parts taken from reference TRBV3-1 and TRBJ1-1, reads DTAVSQTPKYLVTQMGNDKSIKCEQNLGHDTMYWYKQDSKKFLKIMFSYNNKELIINETVPNRFSPKSPDKAHLNLHINSLELGDSAVYFCASSHLDSEAFFGQGTRLTVV.

This clonotype was counted between two and nine times. The chain joins TRBV4-3 to TRBJ2-3; the D gene could be TRBD1 or TRBD2 (5 bases each). V was shortened by 4 bases and J by 2 bases, with 13 bases between the two germline ends. The CDR3 runs to 15 residues. CDR1 and CDR2 from the germline V gene are LGHNA and YSLEER. This chain's CDR3 is CASSPREMVTDTQYF. The CDR3 nucleotides read TGCGCCAGCAGCCCCAGGGAGATGGTCACAGATACGCAGTATTTT.

Only a few counts were recorded for this clonotype. V and J are TRBV6-1 and TRBJ2-1, with D unresolved. Trimming stripped 6 bases from V and 0 bases from J, with 12 bases between. CDR1 and CDR2 (germline): MNHNS, SASEGT. The CDR3 runs 15 residues. CDR3 sequence reads: CASRARLSSYNEQFF. DNA of the CDR3: TGTGCCAGCAGAGCACGCCTGAGCTCCTACAATGAGCAGTTCTTC.

The V call is TRBV5-1, the J call TRBJ2-1, with 7 bases matching TRBD2. Germline V lookup: CDR1 SGHRS, CDR2 YFSETQ. The CDR3 spans 14 residues. Trimming removed 4 bases from V and 7 bases from J; junction bases left unmatched: 8. Here the CDR3 DNA reads TGCGCCAGCAGCGCCACCTACGGGAGGAATGAGCAGTTCTTC. This codes for CASSATYGRNEQFF.

This clonotype has ten or more counts. The chain recombines TRBV28 with TRBJ1-2; the match to TRBD1 covers 9 bases. After removal of 2 bases from V and 4 bases from J, the junction contained 8 bases not matched to a gene. This CDR3 is built from 16 residues. Germline V lookup: CDR1 MDHEN, CDR2 SYDVKM. DNA of the CDR3: TGTGCCAGCAGTTTAATAGGAAGGACAGGGGTCTATGGCTACACCTTC. Its protein product is CASSLIGRTGVYGYTF.

This clonotype occurred many times. The chain combines TRBV6-1 with TRBJ1-2; TRBD1 matches at 7 bases. V lost 2 bases, J lost 0 bases, and 3 bases stayed unmatched. The germline CDR1 and CDR2 sequences are MNHNS and SASEGT. CDR3 length: 15 residues. CDR3 in amino acids: CASSETGATNYGYTF. The CDR3 coding sequence is TGTGCCAGCAGTGAAACAGGGGCAACTAACTATGGCTACACCTTC.

This clonotype was observed many times. The J gene is TRBJ2-3, the V gene TRBV9; 8 nucleotides align to TRBD2. Germline V lookup: CDR1 SGDLS, CDR2 YYNGEE. The V and J ends lost 4 bases and 2 bases, in that order; junction bases with no gene match: 12. The CDR3 loop spans 17 amino acids. CDR3 DNA sequence: TGTGCCAGCAGCTCTCCGGTAGCGGGGTTTCCCACAGATACGCAGTATTTT. Its protein is CASSSPVAGFPTDTQYF.

There are many counts of this clonotype. V is TRBV12-3 or TRBV12-4 and J is TRBJ2-3, with TRBD1 matching over 10 bases. Germline trimming cut 3 bases from V and 5 bases from J; bases unmatched to any gene: 5. The CDR3 spans 15 residues. This CDR3 reads CASSLGTGVRDTQYF. CDR3 DNA: TGTGCCAGCAGTTTGGGGACAGGGGTTAGAGATACGCAGTATTTT.

This clonotype has more than one count but fewer than ten. This chain connects TRBV29-1 to TRBJ2-1, with TRBD2 identical over 9 bases. The CDR3 length is 14 residues. V lost 5 bases and J lost 6; bases outside the gene matches: 8. Germline assignment: CDR1 SQVTM and CDR2 ANQGSEA. The CDR3 spells CSVRAGGQVNEQFF. The DNA of the CDR3 is TGCAGCGTTCGGGCGGGGGGGCAGGTCAATGAGCAGTTCTTC.

The chain links TRBV4-1 to TRBJ2-1; TRBD2 aligns across 15 bases. CDR3 size: 21 residues. Germline V lookup: CDR1 MGHRA, CDR2 YSYEKL. Trimming cost V 2 bases and J 0 bases; bases outside gene matches: 11. In DNA, the CDR3 is TGCGCCAGCAGCCAAAGAGGGGGGGGACTAGCGGGAGGTTACTCCTACAATGAGCAGTTCTTC. It codes for CASSQRGGGLAGGYSYNEQFF.

CDR3 in amino acids: CATSRGGLAYEQYF. In nucleotides, the CDR3 is TGTGCCACCAGCAGAGGAGGACTAGCCTACGAGCAGTACTTC. This chain joins TRBV15 and TRBJ2-7, with 7 positions matching TRBD2. The V gene end was trimmed by 1 base and the J gene end by 2 bases; junction bases not matched to a gene: 2. Germline V gene sequence: CDR1 LNHNV, CDR2 YYDKDF (reference sequence). The CDR3 runs 14 residues.

This clonotype was counted between two and nine times. The rearrangement joins TRBV25-1 to TRBJ1-3; D not certain. The V end was cut by 5 bases, the J end by 2 bases, with 10 bases between. Germline CDR1 reads MGHDK; CDR2 reads SYGVNS. The CDR3 length is 14 residues. The DNA for the CDR3 is TGTGCCAGCAGTCACAGACTCCCTGGAAACACCATATATTTT. The encoded protein is CASSHRLPGNTIYF.

This clonotype was picked up a small number of times. The V call is TRBV10-3, the J call TRBJ2-7; the D gene is possibly TRBD2 (5 bases). CDR1 is ENHRY and CDR2 is SYGVKD in the germline V gene. This CDR3 spans 12 amino acids. Trimming shortened V by 6 bases and J by 6 bases, and 12 bases separated the two germline ends. CDR3 DNA sequence: TGTGCCATCAGACCGACGGGGTCCGAGCAGTACTTC. Protein sequence: CAIRPTGSEQYF.

This clonotype appeared a few times. This CDR3 reads CASSSPGTSGRWDEQYF. CDR3 nucleotide sequence: TGTGCCAGCAGCTCTCCCGGGACTAGCGGGAGATGGGACGAGCAGTACTTC. The V gene is TRBV5-4, the J gene TRBJ2-7, with 14 bases aligning to TRBD2. J was trimmed by 5 bases and V by 3 bases; bases with no gene match: 10. The germline V gene has CDR1 SGHNT and CDR2 YYREEE (reference sequence). CDR3 length: 17 residues.

This chain uses TRBV10-3 with TRBJ2-2; the match to TRBD1 covers 10 bases. J was trimmed by 3 bases and V by 2 bases; bases with no gene match: 0. Per the germline V gene, CDR1 is ENHRY and CDR2 is SYGVKD. This CDR3 spans 15 amino acids. The CDR3 here is CAISEGTGDTGELFF. In DNA form, the CDR3 reads TGTGCCATCAGTGAGGGGACAGGGGACACCGGGGAGCTGTTTTTT.

This clonotype was recorded many times. This chain joins TRBV9 and TRBJ2-1; D is uncertain. CDR3 length equals 13 residues. The V end lost 2 bases, the J end lost 6 bases, and 9 bases lay between the germline ends. The germline CDR1 and CDR2 sequences are SGDLS and YYNGEE. In nucleotides, the CDR3 is TGTGCCAGCAGCGTTAGTTTAGGCAATGAGCAGTTCTTC. It specifies CASSVSLGNEQFF.

This clonotype was found many times. This chain uses TRBV3-1 with TRBJ1-1; D is unclear. The CDR3 is 12 residues long. Trimming pared 4 bases from V and 6 bases from J, leaving 9 bases between. From germline, CDR1 is LGHDT and CDR2 YNNKEL (reference sequence). In DNA form, the CDR3 reads TGTGCCAGCAGCCTGACCGGGGCTGAAGCTTTCTTT. This gives the protein CASSLTGAEAFF.